This T cell receptor beta chain was sequenced in a study of T cell clones after liver transplantation. Study in general: At least one year of complete immunosuppression withdrawal without enzymes over twice normal defined tolerance.

Alloreactive TCRbeta sequences came from sequencing proliferating CFSE-low cells in the MLR. Stimulators were graft donor PBMCs, splenocytes, lymph-node cells, or third-party PBMCs for pre-transplant recipient cells. V shed 4 bases and J shed 3 bases, with 19 bases lying between them. CDR3 length: 16 amino acids. CDR1 MDHEN and CDR2 SYDVKM come from the germline V gene. Worth noting for this clone: No antigen is known for it.

Assay: immunoSEQ multiplex PCR; the TCRdb copy retains only in-frame clones and omits some. The table lists about 500 clones, under 30% of them singletons. The gene calls are TRBV28 and TRBJ2-7; D is possibly TRBD1 (7 bases). The sequenced sample consisted of CD8+ T cells from cultured PBMCs. The receptor was derived from a human patient who received a liver transplant. Certain T cells may be donor cells from the graft. CDR3 sequence: CASSSPQGGDNYEQYF. In DNA form, the CDR3 reads TGTGCCAGCAGTTCACCCCAGGGGGGTGATAACTACGAGCAGTACTTC. Based on the CDR3 plus reference TRBV28 and TRBJ2-7, the full variable domain is DVKVTQSSRYLVKRTGEKVFLECVQDMDHENMFWYRQDPGLGLRLIYFSYDVKMKEKGDIPEGYSVSREKKERFSLILESASTNQTSMYLCASSSPQGGDNYEQYFGPGTRLTVT.